This is a list of T cell receptor beta chains from one sample in a study of OX40 agonist ivuxolimab in advanced cancers. Profiled with immunoSEQ multiplex PCR; TCRdb holds only in-frame clones, not every one. In the table there are fewer than 80,000 clones, approximately 85% of which are singletons. The input for sequencing was CD4+ or CD8+ T cells sorted from blood, taken in a trial of the OX40 agonist ivuxolimab. The receptor source for this set is an adult with an advanced solid tumor such as melanoma, head and neck, liver or kidney cancer. The CDR3 runs from the conserved cysteine through the conserved F or W. Each record gives: V gene, D gene, J gene, CDR3 length, CDR3 protein, CDR3 DNA. A D gene is named only where the DNA matches it firmly.

>TRBV30|NA|TRBJ2-7|13
CAGNAGGSYEQYF
TGTGCCGGTAACGCCGGGGGCTCCTACGAGCAGTACTTC
>TRBV6-1|TRBD2|TRBJ2-5|15
CAARASGGALETQYF
TGTGCCGCACGGGCTAGCGGGGGGGCGTTGGAGACCCAGTACTTC
>TRBV18|NA|TRBJ2-7|11
CASSTTYEQYF
TGTGCCAGCTCAACAACCTACGAGCAGTACTTC
>TRBV5-4|TRBD1|TRBJ2-3|15
CASSYRGEGTDTQYF
TGTGCCAGCAGTTACAGGGGCGAAGGCACAGATACGCAGTATTTT
>TRBV7-3|NA|TRBJ1-1|14
CASSSQGSGTEAFF
TGTGCCAGCAGCTCCCAGGGGAGCGGCACTGAAGCTTTCTTT
>TRBV14|TRBD1|TRBJ1-1|16
CASSQDLGQGAPEAFF
TGTGCCAGCAGCCAAGATCTTGGACAGGGGGCACCTGAAGCTTTCTTT
>TRBV7-2|NA|TRBJ1-5|16
CASSLEGRDTNQPQHF
TGTGCCAGCAGCTTAGAAGGCAGGGATACGAATCAGCCCCAGCATTTT
>TRBV15|NA|TRBJ2-3|12
CATSKSTDTQYF
TGTGCCACCTCCAAGAGCACAGATACGCAGTATTTT
>TRBV4-2|NA|TRBJ1-3|16
CASSPPRGGSGNTIYF
TGTGCCAGCAGCCCCCCCCGTGGAGGCTCTGGAAACACCATATATTTT
>TRBV7-9|NA|TRBJ2-1|16
CASSLRETASYNEQFF
TGTGCCAGCAGCTTACGCGAGACAGCGTCCTACAATGAGCAGTTCTTC
>TRBV7-3|TRBD2|TRBJ2-3|16
CASGPRGGRTTDTQYF
TGTGCCAGCGGGCCGCGGGGGGGCCGAACGACAGATACGCAGTATTTT
>TRBV6-1|TRBD1|TRBJ1-2|15
CASSASGTGAYGYTF
TGTGCCAGCAGTGCCTCCGGGACAGGGGCCTATGGCTACACCTTC
>TRBV7-2|NA|TRBJ1-5|13
CASSYGQNQPQHF
TGTGCCAGCAGCTATGGACAAAATCAGCCCCAGCATTTT
>TRBV4-3|TRBD1|TRBJ2-3|15
CASSPQGQTTDTQYF
TGCGCCAGCAGCCCCCAGGGACAGACCACAGATACGCAGTATTTT
>TRBV29-1|NA|TRBJ1-5|12
CSVGGLNQPQHF
TGCAGCGTTGGCGGCCTAAATCAGCCCCAGCATTTT
>TRBV19|NA|TRBJ1-2|13
CASSHDRNYGYTF
TGTGCCAGTAGTCATGACAGAAACTATGGCTACACCTTC
>TRBV2|NA|TRBJ1-6|14
CASSVRGENSPLHF
TGTGCCAGCAGCGTTAGGGGTGAAAATTCACCCCTCCACTTT